The 2 T cell receptor beta chains below were found in one sample sequenced in a study of blood T cell repertoires in COVID-19. Sequencing was performed with immunoSEQ multiplex PCR; in TCRdb, only in-frame clones are kept and a portion is missing. The sample carries roughly 200,000 clones, roughly four fifths recorded once. The sample consisted of PBMCs or T cells enriched from blood (not recorded which). The source is a man aged 40-49 years who had recovered from COVID-19.

The rearrangement joins TRBV7-2 to TRBJ2-1; TRBD2 might be the D (5 bases). The CDR3 sequence is 13 residues long. Germline values: CDR1 SGHTA, CDR2 FQGNSA. V was clipped by 2 bases and J by 5 bases, with 7 bases between them. The CDR3 DNA follows: TGTGCCAGCAGCTTAAGAGGGAACAATGAGCAGTTCTTC. Its protein is CASSLRGNNEQFF.

A few counts support this clone. The V and J genes are TRBV24-1 and TRBJ2-2, with 7 bases matching TRBD1. V shed 5 bases, J shed 2 bases, and the junction held 10 bases outside the gene matches. The CDR3 covers 17 residues. CDR1 is KGHDR and CDR2 is SFDVKD in the germline V gene. This chain's CDR3 is CATSGDNRGYNTGELFF. CDR3 sequence (DNA): TGTGCCACCAGTGGTGATAACAGGGGCTATAACACCGGGGAGCTGTTTTTT.